The 26 T cell receptor beta chains presented below share a single source sample, sequenced in a study of cytomegalovirus exposure and HLA in healthy donors (TCRdb year 2017). Receptor amplification or capture employed the immunoSEQ multiplex PCR assay. A mixture of 60 forward primers for TCR Vbeta segments and 13 reverse primers for TCR Jbeta segments was used in the multiplex PCR. TCRdb carries this immuneACCESS record with in-frame sequences only. Its versions omit some clonotypes, under half of them owing to an unresolved V gene in the studies checked, with the rest unexplained. The sample has 150,000 to 200,000 clones on record, 65% to 85% of them singletons. The biggest ten clones account for approximately 3.9% of the sample. Input material: PBMCs. All receptors derive from a man in his fifties in good health and CMV-seronegative.

J is TRBJ2-5 and V is TRBV21-1; the table's D gene call, TRBD1, was not cross checked with the DNA. TRBV21-1 constitutes a pseudogene. This CDR3 is 16 amino acids long. CDR3 coding DNA: TGTGCCAGCAGCAAAGCTTGGACAGACGAGAGGGAGACCCAGTACTTC. This encodes CASSKAWTDERETQYF.

CDR3 bases: TGTGCCAGCAGTTACTCGACCAGGGACACTGAAGCTTTCTTT. It specifies CASSYSTRDTEAFF. The gene calls are TRBV6-6 and TRBJ1-1; tentatively, D is TRBD1 (5 bases). CDR1 is MNHNY and CDR2 is SVGAGI in the germline V gene (reference sequence). The length of the CDR3 is 14 residues. V was trimmed by 0 bases and J by 3 bases, leaving 8 bases between them.

Concerning this clone: Other DNA sequences in the sample encode the same CDR3. The V call is TRBV19, the J call TRBJ2-7; a possible D gene is TRBD2 (5 bases). The V and J ends lost 1 base and 4 bases respectively, with 8 bases between them. Germline-derived CDR1 and CDR2 are LNHDA and SQIVND (reference sequence). CDR3 length: 13 residues. The CDR3 protein is CASSIGTGYEQYF. The CDR3 DNA follows: TGTGCCAGTAGTATAGGGACGGGGTACGAGCAGTACTTC.

This clone was detected a few times. An end of the junction does not agree with germline; a read error may underlie this. This chain links TRBV4-3 with TRBJ2-7; 7 positions match TRBD1. The CDR3 totals 15 residues. CDR1 and CDR2 (germline): LGHNA, YSLEER. CDR3 protein: CASSLLQGISFEQYF. CDR3 coding DNA: TGCGCCAGCAGCCTTCTACAGGGGATCTCCTTCGAGCAGTACTTC.

The J gene is TRBJ2-7, the V gene TRBV27, with D perhaps TRBD2 (6 bases). Trimming left V 6 bases short and J 4 bases short, with 13 bases between. The CDR3 runs 13 residues. Germline V CDR1 and CDR2: MNHEY, SMNVEV (reference sequence). The CDR3 coding sequence is TGTGCCAGCAGGGGCGTCGGGACTTACGAGCAGTACTTC. Encoded protein: CASRGVGTYEQYF.

Comment on this clone: Other DNA sequences in the same sample also yield this CDR3. The chain recombines TRBV7-2 with TRBJ1-2; 8 nucleotides agree with TRBD1. Germline V gene sequence: CDR1 SGHTA, CDR2 FQGNSA. Trimming removed 3 bases from V and 2 bases from J; junction bases left unmatched: 2. This CDR3 is 14 amino acids long. CDR3 in amino acids: CASSFGQGNYGYTF. The CDR3 DNA follows: TGTGCCAGCAGCTTTGGACAGGGAAACTATGGCTACACCTTC.

This clone is medium-sized in the sample. The chain has TRBV7-2 and TRBJ1-5; 7 nucleotides agree with TRBD1. With 0 bases clipped from V and 8 bases from J, the junction kept 4 bases outside the gene matches. This CDR3 contains 14 residues. The V gene's germline CDR1 is SGHTA and CDR2 FQGNSA. CDR3: CASSLATGLKPQHF. CDR3 bases: TGTGCCAGCAGCTTAGCGACAGGGTTAAAGCCCCAGCATTTT.

The rearrangement uses TRBV18 and TRBJ1-3; D is unresolved. Trimming pared 6 bases from V and 4 bases from J, leaving 25 bases between. This CDR3 spans 18 amino acids. Germline V CDR1 and CDR2: KGHSH, LQKENI. Here the CDR3 DNA reads TGTGCCAGCTCTCAAAGCCCCCCAGGCGCCACAGTAGGAAACACCATATATTTT. This translates into CASSQSPPGATVGNTIYF.

The chain recombines TRBV19 with TRBJ2-3; no clear D gene. The V end was cut by 3 bases, the J end by 3 bases, with 10 bases between. The CDR3 covers 14 residues. Germline V gene sequence: CDR1 LNHDA, CDR2 SQIVND (reference sequence). The CDR3 protein is CASSMRGRTDTQYF. DNA for the CDR3: TGTGCCAGTAGTATGCGTGGGCGTACAGATACGCAGTATTTT.

The table lists this clone with a few counts. The V call is TRBV18, the J call TRBJ1-2; 12 positions agree with TRBD1. The CDR3 consists of 14 residues. V lost 2 bases to trimming and J lost 8 bases; unmatched junction nucleotides: 3. CDR1 is KGHSH, CDR2 LQKENI, per germline. The CDR3 here is CASSPGTGGWGYTF. CDR3 DNA: TGTGCCAGCTCACCAGGGACAGGGGGCTGGGGCTACACCTTC.

This chain links TRBV5-1 with TRBJ1-2; 11 nucleotides line up with TRBD1. V lost 2 bases and J lost 6; bases outside the gene matches: 6. Germline CDR1 reads SGHRS; CDR2 reads YFSETQ. The CDR3 consists of 15 residues. CDR3 DNA sequence: TGCGCCAGCAGCTTTACAGCGGGACAGGGGGATGGCTACACCTTC. Translating it yields CASSFTAGQGDGYTF.

The rearrangement joins TRBV4-1 to TRBJ2-3; 16 bases line up with TRBD2. The CDR3 totals 18 residues. Germline V lookup: CDR1 MGHRA, CDR2 YSYEKL. Trimming removed 0 bases from V and 10 bases from J; junction bases left unmatched: 10. The CDR3 region is CASSQELRGTSGGAAQYF. The CDR3 DNA reads TGCGCCAGCAGCCAAGAGCTCCGCGGGACTAGCGGGGGGGCCGCGCAGTATTTT.

The V call is TRBV5-8, the J call TRBJ2-7, with D uncertain. V was pared by 5 bases and J by 2 bases, with 11 bases between. Germline V gives CDR1 SGHTS, CDR2 YDEGEE. The CDR3 is made up of 13 amino acids. This CDR3 is CASRLLTAYEQYF. CDR3 nucleotide sequence: TGTGCCAGCAGGCTGCTGACTGCCTACGAGCAGTACTTC.

This clone appeared a single time. The chain links TRBV29-1 to TRBJ2-7, with D unclear. Trimming cost V 4 bases and J 5 bases, with 12 bases left between them. From germline, CDR1 is SQVTM and CDR2 ANQGSEA. CDR3 size: 12 residues. The CDR3 bases are TGCAGCGTTGTCCAGGTAGGCCACGAGCAGTACTTC. It is translated as CSVVQVGHEQYF.

The genes are TRBV27 and TRBJ1-6, with TRBD1 as a possible D gene (6 bases). V was pared by 5 bases and J by 8 bases, with 16 bases between. The germline V gene encodes CDR1 MNHEY and CDR2 SMNVEV (reference sequence). The length of the CDR3 is 15 residues. The CDR3 bases are TGTGCCAGCAGTCCACCCGGGACATCATATTCACCCCTCCACTTT. Amino acids: CASSPPGTSYSPLHF.

The chain employs TRBV7-2 and TRBJ2-1, with 9 bases aligning to TRBD2. The germline gives CDR1 SGHTA, CDR2 FQGNSA. This CDR3 contains 14 residues. V was clipped by 3 bases and J by 9 bases; unmatched bases: 6. CDR3 bases: TGTGCCAGCAGCTTCTCTAGCGGGGAGGTTGAGCAGTTCTTC. It translates to CASSFSSGEVEQFF.

The V call is TRBV7-9, the J call TRBJ1-4; D is uncertain. V was trimmed by 5 bases and J by 3 bases, leaving 19 bases between them. CDR3 length equals 17 residues. Germline CDR1 SEHNR, CDR2 FQNEAQ (reference sequence). The CDR3 loop is CASSPARGWQPNEKLFF. The CDR3 DNA reads TGTGCCAGCAGCCCGGCCAGAGGTTGGCAGCCTAATGAAAAACTGTTTTTT.

The chain has TRBV2 and TRBJ2-5; TRBD1 matches at 10 bases. The trim removed 4 bases at V and 5 bases at J, leaving 4 bases unmatched. The germline CDR1 and CDR2 sequences are SNHLY and FYNNEI. The CDR3 covers 14 residues. The CDR3 DNA follows: TGTGCCAGCAGTGTGACAGGGGGCAAGGAGACCCAGTACTTC. Translating gives CASSVTGGKETQYF.

CDR3 residues: CASSLWTSSNEQFF. The CDR3 DNA is TGTGCCAGCAGCCTTTGGACAAGCTCCAATGAGCAGTTCTTC. The chain couples TRBV7-2 to TRBJ2-1; D perhaps matches TRBD1 (5 bases). The germline CDR1 and CDR2 sequences are SGHTA and FQGNSA. The CDR3 length is 14 residues. The ends were cut back, 5 bases at V and 6 bases at J, with 14 bases in the middle.

This clone was seen a handful of times. This chain connects TRBV4-3 to TRBJ1-3, with TRBD1 matching over 11 bases. Germline lookup yields CDR1 LGHNA and CDR2 YSLEER. This CDR3 contains 16 residues. The V gene end was trimmed by 3 bases and the J gene end by 3 bases; junction bases not matched to a gene: 4. Here the CDR3 reads CASSHGTGGSGNTIYF. The CDR3 DNA sequence: TGCGCCAGCAGCCATGGGACAGGGGGTAGTGGAAACACCATATATTTT.

This chain links TRBV21-1 with TRBJ2-1; TRBD2, the table's D call, was not compared with the DNA. TRBV21-1 is noted as a pseudogene. The CDR3 loop spans 11 amino acids. In DNA, the CDR3 is TGTGCCAGCCGACGGACTACTGAGCAGTTCTTC. Translated, it gives CASRRTTEQFF.

The V and J genes are TRBV27 and TRBJ2-2, with D perhaps TRBD2 (5 bases). Between the trimmed V and J ends, which lost 5 bases and 4 bases, there was a span of 11 bases. The CDR3 sequence is 14 residues long. CDR1 MNHEY and CDR2 SMNVEV come from the germline V gene (reference sequence). CDR3: CASSLGVTTGELFF. CDR3 DNA: TGTGCCAGCAGTCTCGGGGTCACCACCGGGGAGCTGTTTTTT.

V gene TRBV4-3 combines with J gene TRBJ1-6; tentative D call: TRBD1 (6 bases). CDR3 length: 16 residues. CDR1 and CDR2 from the germline V gene are LGHNA and YSLEER. V lost 5 bases to trimming and J lost 0 bases, with 11 bases between them. CDR3 DNA sequence: TGCGCCAGCAGCATAGGACAGAGCTCCTATAATTCACCCCTCCACTTT. The encoded protein is CASSIGQSSYNSPLHF.

The J gene is TRBJ2-1, the V gene TRBV2, with TRBD2 matching over 7 bases. CDR3 length: 15 amino acids. V was pared by 10 bases and J by 0 bases, with 9 bases of the junction left unmatched. CDR1 is SNHLY, CDR2 FYNNEI, per germline. The CDR3 loop is CATKTSVSSYNEQFF. CDR3 DNA sequence: TGTGCCACCAAAACTAGCGTTAGCTCCTACAATGAGCAGTTCTTC.

The chain joins TRBV6-1 to TRBJ1-6, with D possibly matching TRBD1 (6 bases). The V gene's germline CDR1 is MNHNS and CDR2 SASEGT. The CDR3 extends over 17 amino acids. V was shortened by 3 bases and J by 3 bases, with 15 bases between the two germline ends. CDR3 bases: TGTGCCAGCAGTGAGGGGGCTAGTAGTAACTATAATTCACCCCTCCACTTT. Amino acid sequence: CASSEGASSNYNSPLHF.

The chain joins TRBV18 to TRBJ1-1, with D possibly being TRBD1 (6 bases). V lost 3 bases, J lost 4 bases, and 9 bases lay in between. Germline-derived CDR1 and CDR2 are KGHSH and LQKENI. The CDR3 has 13 residues. The CDR3 DNA sequence: TGTGCCAGCTCACCGACAGGCGGCACTGAAGCTTTCTTT. This translates into CASSPTGGTEAFF. Based on the CDR3 plus reference TRBV18 and TRBJ1-1, the full variable domain is NAGVMQNPRHLVRRRGQEARLRCSPMKGHSHVYWYRQLPEEGLKFMVYLQKENIIDESGMPKERFSAEFPKEGPSILRIQQVVRGDSAAYFCASSPTGGTEAFFGQGTRLTVV.